Presented here are 28 T cell receptor beta chains from one specimen sequenced in a study of technical replicates of blood from several donors. TCRdb keeps only in-frame clones here, not all; method: immunoSEQ multiplex PCR. The sample shows about 79,000 clones, approximately 94% of them seen only once. Sequencing was carried out using T cells isolated from PBMCs. These receptors all stem from a human donor in good health.

As DNA, the CDR3 is TGTGCCAGCAGTGAAGCCCCAGGCGTTAAGCCCCAGCATTTT. Amino acid sequence: CASSEAPGVKPQHF. The chain recombines TRBV2 with TRBJ1-5; no firm D call. CDR3 length: 14 amino acids. Deletions cut 0 bases from V and 8 bases from J, with 11 bases between. Per germline, CDR1 SNHLY and CDR2 FYNNEI.

This chain connects TRBV10-2 to TRBJ2-7; tentatively, D is TRBD2 (6 bases). This CDR3 has 16 amino acids. V was trimmed by 6 bases and J by 3 bases, leaving 21 bases between them. Germline loops: CDR1 WSHSY, CDR2 SAAADI. The CDR3 nucleotides read TGCGCCAGCAGGGAGGGAGGCCCGATACCCTTCTACGAGCAGTACTTC. Encoded protein: CASREGGPIPFYEQYF.

This rearrangement joins TRBV5-1 to TRBJ2-3, with 9 bases matching TRBD2. The CDR3 extends over 16 amino acids. Per the germline V gene, CDR1 is SGHRS and CDR2 is YFSETQ. The J segment lost 3 bases and the V segment lost 0 bases, leaving 5 bases of the junction unmatched. CDR3 DNA sequence: TGCGCCAGCAGCTTGGCGGGGCTAGCGGGAACAGATACGCAGTATTTT. Protein product: CASSLAGLAGTDTQYF.

Worth noting for this clone: Additional DNA sequences in this sample encode the identical CDR3. The chain recombines TRBV28 with TRBJ2-3; 10 bases are a match to TRBD2. This CDR3 is 14 amino acids long. V shed 5 bases and J 1 base; nucleotides not matched to a gene: 0. Germline V gives CDR1 MDHEN, CDR2 SYDVKM. CDR3 in amino acids: CASSLAGGTDTQYF. The CDR3 bases are TGTGCCAGCAGTCTAGCGGGGGGCACAGATACGCAGTATTTT.

The chain employs TRBV15 and TRBJ1-4, with D tentatively TRBD1 (5 bases). Between the trimmed V and J ends, which lost 1 base and 8 bases, there was a span of 14 bases. The CDR3 runs 15 residues. Germline CDR1 LNHNV, CDR2 YYDKDF (reference sequence). The CDR3 is CATSRGGGEGEKLFF. The CDR3 nucleotides read TGTGCCACCAGCAGAGGGGGAGGGGAGGGAGAAAAACTGTTTTTT.

This chain uses TRBV28 with TRBJ2-7; 10 nucleotides align to TRBD2. The CDR3 covers 15 residues. Germline V gene sequence: CDR1 MDHEN, CDR2 SYDVKM. V lost 5 bases to trimming and J lost 9 bases; unmatched junction nucleotides: 13. CDR3 amino acids: CASSEDLAGALLQYF. The CDR3, as DNA: TGTGCCAGCAGTGAAGATCTAGCGGGAGCTCTTTTGCAGTACTTC.

This chain uses TRBV4-1 with TRBJ1-1, with 7 nucleotides matching TRBD1. Unmatched junction bases numbered 7, after V lost 2 bases and J lost 1 base. Germline V gene sequence: CDR1 MGHRA, CDR2 YSYEKL. There are 16 residues in the CDR3. DNA for the CDR3: TGCGCCAGCAGCCAACCCTACAGGGGCCGGAACACTGAAGCTTTCTTT. Translating it yields CASSQPYRGRNTEAFF.

This clone has only one observation. The chain joins TRBV19 to TRBJ2-7; 9 bases map to TRBD2. The CDR3 extends over 14 amino acids. CDR1 is LNHDA and CDR2 is SQIVND in the germline V gene (reference sequence). The J segment lost 4 bases and the V segment lost 6 bases, leaving 7 bases of the junction unmatched. The CDR3 sequence is CASRLIAGAYEQYF. For the CDR3, the DNA is TGTGCCAGTAGGTTAATAGCGGGAGCTTACGAGCAGTACTTC. Using reference TRBV19 and TRBJ2-7 for the parts outside the CDR3, the full variable domain is DGGITQSPKYLFRKEGQNVTLSCEQNLNHDAMYWYRQDPGQGLRLIYYSQIVNDFQKGDIAEGYSVSREKKESFPLTVTSAQKNPTAFYLCASRLIAGAYEQYFGPGTRLTVT.

In the case of this clone: An end of the junction differs from the germline gene, which may be a read error. This chain joins TRBV30 and TRBJ2-1; TRBD1 matches 9 bases. Germline CDR1 and CDR2: GTSNPN and SVGIG (reference sequence). The CDR3 has 15 amino acids. CDR3 region: CAWSVGQGRNNGQFF. In nucleotides, the CDR3 is TGTGCCTGGAGTGTGGGACAGGGTCGGAACAATGGGCAGTTCTTC. Full variable domain (missing parts from reference TRBV30 and TRBJ2-1): SQTIHQWPATLVQPVGSPLSLECTVEGTSNPNLYWYRQAAGRGLQLLFYSVGIGQISSEVPQNLSASRPQDRQFILSSKKLLLSDSGFYLCAWSVGQGRNNGQFFGPGTRLTVL.

V is TRBV19 and J is TRBJ2-3; TRBD1 might be the D (6 bases). V lost 4 bases and J lost 7, with 12 bases in between. The CDR3 has 13 residues. Per the germline V gene, CDR1 is LNHDA and CDR2 is SQIVND (reference sequence). This chain's CDR3 is CASSTTGTNTQYF. CDR3 DNA sequence: TGTGCCAGTAGTACCACAGGGACCAATACGCAGTATTTT.

This chain links TRBV7-9 with TRBJ2-7; a weak D match, TRBD1 (6 bases). This CDR3 spans 13 amino acids. The V gene's germline CDR1 is SEHNR and CDR2 FQNEAQ (reference sequence). Trimming shortened V by 4 bases and J by 4 bases, and 11 bases separated the two germline ends. CDR3 loop: CASSSDRRYEQYF. CDR3 coding DNA: TGTGCCAGCAGCTCGGACAGACGATACGAGCAGTACTTC.

This rearrangement joins TRBV2 to TRBJ2-1; 8 bases are a match to TRBD2. This CDR3 has 15 amino acids. V lost 5 bases, J lost 3 bases, and 6 bases stayed unmatched. The germline V gene encodes CDR1 SNHLY and CDR2 FYNNEI. CDR3: CASSSLAALYNEQFF. In nucleotides, the CDR3 is TGTGCCAGCAGTTCACTAGCGGCCCTCTACAATGAGCAGTTCTTC.

The chain links TRBV5-6 to TRBJ1-2; 7 bases line up with TRBD1. This CDR3 has 16 amino acids. Trimming removed 1 base from V and 3 bases from J; junction bases left unmatched: 9. Germline V gives CDR1 SGHDT, CDR2 YYEEEE. CDR3 in amino acids: CASSLTDDRDDYGYTF. The CDR3 DNA follows: TGTGCCAGCAGCTTGACCGATGACAGGGACGACTATGGCTACACCTTC.

This clone was seen just once. The CDR3 is CASSSNTWFTEAFF. CDR3 coding DNA: TGTGCCAGCAGTTCGAACACGTGGTTCACTGAAGCTTTCTTT. V gene TRBV27 combines with J gene TRBJ1-1; no reliable D call. The germline V gene encodes CDR1 MNHEY and CDR2 SMNVEV (reference sequence). V lost 4 bases to trimming and J lost 4 bases, with 13 bases between them. This CDR3 is built from 14 residues.

The rearrangement uses TRBV19 and TRBJ2-2; 7 nucleotides align to TRBD2. Trimming cost V 7 bases and J 3 bases; bases outside gene matches: 8. Looked up from germline, CDR1 is LNHDA and CDR2 is SQIVND (reference sequence). The CDR3 consists of 15 residues. CDR3 region: CASTTIAGHTGELFF. CDR3 nucleotide sequence: TGTGCCAGTACCACTATAGCGGGTCACACCGGGGAGCTGTTTTTT. Together with reference TRBV19 and TRBJ2-2, the CDR3 gives the full variable domain: DGGITQSPKYLFRKEGQNVTLSCEQNLNHDAMYWYRQDPGQGLRLIYYSQIVNDFQKGDIAEGYSVSREKKESFPLTVTSAQKNPTAFYLCASTTIAGHTGELFFGEGSRLTVL.

The V call is TRBV6-6, the J call TRBJ2-1; 12 bases are a match to TRBD2. There are 14 residues in the CDR3. Germline V gene lookup returns CDR1 MNHNY and CDR2 SVGAGI (reference sequence). After removal of 7 bases from V and 4 bases from J, the junction contained 2 bases not matched to a gene. The CDR3, as DNA: TGTGCCAGCACCACTAGCGGGGGGTACAATGAGCAGTTCTTC. Protein product: CASTTSGGYNEQFF.

This chain joins TRBV6-5 and TRBJ2-7; TRBD1 matches 9 bases. V was clipped by 0 bases and J by 2 bases; unmatched bases: 5. Germline V gene lookup returns CDR1 MNHEY and CDR2 SVGAGI. The CDR3 is 16 amino acids. The CDR3 DNA follows: TGTGCCAGCAGTTACTCCCTCGGGACAGGGACCTACGAGCAGTACTTC. Translation gives CASSYSLGTGTYEQYF.

The chain uses TRBV5-3 and TRBJ2-7; TRBD2 matches 9 bases. TRBV5-3 is given ORF status, its function remaining uncertain. J was trimmed by 4 bases and V by 0 bases; bases with no gene match: 11. There are 17 residues in the CDR3. In nucleotides, the CDR3 is TGTGCCAGAAGCTTGGTTAGTTGGCGGGGGGGCCTTTACGAGCAGTACTTC. The encoded protein is CARSLVSWRGGLYEQYF.

This rearrangement joins TRBV5-6 to TRBJ1-3; D gene uncertain. The V end lost 5 bases, the J end lost 0 bases, and 15 bases lay between the germline ends. This CDR3 is built from 16 residues. Per the germline V gene, CDR1 is SGHDT and CDR2 is YYEEEE. CDR3 region: CASSRGHRYSGNTIYF. The CDR3 DNA reads TGTGCCAGCAGTCGAGGGCACAGATACTCTGGAAACACCATATATTTT.

This rearrangement joins TRBV7-9 to TRBJ1-2; TRBD1 is a possible D gene (6 bases). The CDR3 length is 14 residues. Trimming left V 3 bases short and J 8 bases short, with 16 bases between. From germline, CDR1 is SEHNR and CDR2 FQNEAQ (reference sequence). The CDR3 coding sequence is TGTGCCAGCAGCTTGGGGGAGGGGGGGAACGGCTACACCTTC. Protein product: CASSLGEGGNGYTF.

The chain uses TRBV10-2 and TRBJ1-4; 9 bases line up with TRBD1. With 0 bases clipped from V and 7 bases from J, the junction kept 12 bases outside the gene matches. Germline V gene data show CDR1 as WSHSY and CDR2 as SAAADI. CDR3 length: 18 residues. Here the CDR3 DNA reads TGCGCCAGCAGTGAGTCGACTCGTAGGACAGGGGAGACTGAAAAACTGTTTTTT. Translated: CASSESTRRTGETEKLFF.

The rearrangement links TRBV29-1 to TRBJ1-1; D unresolved. Trimming cost V 8 bases and J 1 base, with 8 bases left between them. CDR1 SQVTM and CDR2 ANQGSEA come from the germline V gene. There are 11 residues in the CDR3. CDR3 coding DNA: TGCAGCACAAACCGGAACACTGAAGCTTTCTTT. Protein sequence: CSTNRNTEAFF.

Judged by abundance, this clone is medium-sized (0.01 to 0.1%). The gene calls are TRBV4-1 and TRBJ1-1; D possibly corresponds to TRBD1 (5 bases). V lost 5 bases and J lost 0, with 10 bases in between. Germline CDR1 is MGHRA and CDR2 is YSYEKL. The CDR3 has 14 residues. CDR3 region: CASSYGQLNTEAFF. The CDR3 DNA sequence: TGCGCCAGCAGCTACGGACAATTGAACACTGAAGCTTTCTTT.

The chain carries TRBV4-1 and TRBJ1-2, with 7 bases that match TRBD1. This CDR3 is 15 amino acids long. Trimming took 4 bases from V and 2 from J; bases not matched to a gene: 7. Germline V gene lookup returns CDR1 MGHRA and CDR2 YSYEKL. The CDR3 coding sequence is TGCGCCAGCAGCCCCCTGGGACAGCCAAACTATGGCTACACCTTC. Amino acids: CASSPLGQPNYGYTF.

The V gene is TRBV5-4, the J gene TRBJ2-6, with 7 bases matching TRBD1. The germline V gene has CDR1 SGHNT and CDR2 YYREEE (reference sequence). V shed 3 bases, J shed 3 bases, and the junction held 6 bases outside the gene matches. This CDR3 has 16 amino acids. CDR3 amino acids: CASSSSDRYGANVLTF. The CDR3 DNA reads TGTGCCAGCAGCTCCTCGGACAGGTATGGGGCCAACGTCCTGACTTTC.

The chain carries TRBV7-9 and TRBJ2-7, with 8 bases that match TRBD1. The CDR3 totals 14 residues. The ends lost 4 bases at V and 3 bases at J; junction bases unmatched: 5. Germline V gene sequence: CDR1 SEHNR, CDR2 FQNEAQ (reference sequence). CDR3 in amino acids: CASSSKDRGYEQYF. CDR3 DNA: TGTGCCAGCAGCTCCAAAGACAGGGGCTACGAGCAGTACTTC.

This chain uses TRBV4-1 with TRBJ2-1, with D uncertain. Trimming took off 2 bases at V and 6 bases at J, with 14 bases between the two ends. The length of the CDR3 is 15 residues. From germline, CDR1 is MGHRA and CDR2 YSYEKL. The CDR3 region is CASSQYESGANEQFF. The CDR3 nucleotides read TGCGCCAGCAGCCAATATGAGTCGGGTGCCAATGAGCAGTTCTTC.

The rearrangement uses TRBV21-1 and TRBJ1-3. TRBV21-1 is listed as a pseudogene. The length of the CDR3 is 14 residues. The CDR3 sequence is CASIGRVPGNTIYF. CDR3 in DNA: TGTGCCAGCATCGGGAGGGTACCTGGAAACACCATATATTTT.